Listed below are T cell receptor beta chains from one sample, sequenced in a study of blood T cell dynamics during melanoma immunotherapy. Assay: immunoSEQ multiplex PCR; the TCRdb copy retains only in-frame clones and omits some. The sample comprises under 20,000 clones, nearly 90% of which are singletons, and approximately 8% rests with the top ten. Sequenced material: blood, taken from a patient treated with checkpoint blockade. Every receptor here comes from a human donor with melanoma. Both conserved end residues are part of each CDR3. Fields, in order: D gene, CDR3 length, J gene, clone size, V gene, CDR3 DNA, CDR3 protein. D genes are given only for firm matches. A row's size may be missing; if present it is once, few, many or a size class.

>TRBD1|14|TRBJ2-3|NA|TRBV6-5
TGTGCCAGCAGTTACCCCAACAGGGGGGATACGCAGTATTTT
CASSYPNRGDTQYF
>TRBD1|15|TRBJ1-2|NA|TRBV18
TGTGCCAGCTCACCAGCCGGACAGGGTCGCTACGGCTACACCTTC
CASSPAGQGRYGYTF
>TRBD1|15|TRBJ2-3|NA|TRBV27
TGTGCCAGCAGTTCTCCGGGACAGGGTATAGATACGCAGTATTTT
CASSSPGQGIDTQYF
>NA|15|TRBJ2-1|NA|TRBV19
TGTGCCAGTAGTATCGCGGGGTCTGCCTACAATGAGCAGTTCTTC
CASSIAGSAYNEQFF
>NA|17|TRBJ2-1|NA|TRBV19
TGTGCCAGTAGTAAAGCCCCACTAGGGGTCCAATACAATGAGCAGTTCTTC
CASSKAPLGVQYNEQFF
>NA|15|TRBJ1-4|NA|TRBV7-2
TGTGCCAGCAGTCCAACACCTTCCGGTAATGAAAAACTGTTTTTT
CASSPTPSGNEKLFF
>NA|14|TRBJ2-7|NA|TRBV27
TGTGCCAGCAGTTCCGGGACCACCCCCTACGAGCAGTACTTC
CASSSGTTPYEQYF
>NA|13|TRBJ2-5|NA|TRBV6-5
TGTGCCAGCAGTTATACAAAAAAAGAGACCCAGTACTTC
CASSYTKKETQYF
>TRBD1|14|TRBJ1-1|NA|TRBV30
TGTGCCTGGAGTGTACCAGGGACAGGGAACGAGGCTTTCTTT
CAWSVPGTGNEAFF
>NA|14|TRBJ2-7|NA|TRBV7-2
TGTGCCAGCAGCTTAGAAGGAGGGAACTACGAGCAGTACTTC
CASSLEGGNYEQYF
>TRBD2|17|TRBJ2-3|NA|TRBV19
TGTGCCAGTAGTAGACGACTAGCGGGAGGGAGCACAGATACGCAGTATTTT
CASSRRLAGGSTDTQYF
>NA|15|TRBJ2-1|NA|TRBV5-6
TGTGCCAGCAGCCAGGGACTTCGCTCCTACAATGAGCAGTTCTTC
CASSQGLRSYNEQFF
>TRBD1|18|TRBJ2-6|NA|TRBV11-1
TGTGCCGGCAGCCCAACGGGACAGGGGCCCTCTGGGGCCAACGTCCTGACTTTC
CAGSPTGQGPSGANVLTF
>NA|14|TRBJ1-1|NA|TRBV5-1
TGCGCCAGCAGCTTGGCAGGGGCGAACACTGAAGCTTTCTTT
CASSLAGANTEAFF
>TRBD2|15|TRBJ2-3|NA|TRBV13
TGTGCCAGCAGCCCCGAGGCGGGGGTTGCAGATACGCAGTATTTT
CASSPEAGVADTQYF
>NA|13|TRBJ2-5|NA|TRBV28
TGTGCCTGCAGGGGGCGGGGGCAAGAGACCCAGTACTTC
CACRGRGQETQYF
>NA|12|TRBJ1-1|NA|TRBV10-2
TGCGCCAGCAGCCACAAGAACACTGAAGCTTTCTTT
CASSHKNTEAFF
>NA|15|TRBJ1-4|NA|TRBV6-6
TGTGCCAGCAGTTACCCGAGTGGAGGAGGTGAAAAACTGTTTTTT
CASSYPSGGGEKLFF
>NA|15|TRBJ2-2|NA|TRBV19
TGTGCCAGTAGGTCTCGTGGGAGTGCCACCGGGGAGCTGTTTTTT
CASRSRGSATGELFF
>NA|17|TRBJ1-1|NA|TRBV10-3
TGTGCCATCAGTACACCGGGCCCCTCAGGAGGGAACACTGAAGCTTTCTTT
CAISTPGPSGGNTEAFF
>NA|16|TRBJ2-7|NA|TRBV15
TGTGCCACCAGCAGAGATCTGACGGTGGAGGGGCGAGAGCAGTACTTC
CATSRDLTVEGREQYF
>TRBD1|14|TRBJ2-2|NA|TRBV11-2
TGTGCCAGCAGCGACAGGGTTAACACCGGGGAGCTGTTTTTT
CASSDRVNTGELFF
>TRBD2|18|TRBJ2-3|NA|TRBV9
TGTGCCAGCAGCGTAGGTCCCCAGGCGGGAGGACGCACAGATACGCAGTATTTT
CASSVGPQAGGRTDTQYF
>NA|16|TRBJ2-7|NA|TRBV7-8
TGTGCCAGCAGCTTAGCGCAGAGCGGAGGAACCTACGAGCAGTACTTC
CASSLAQSGGTYEQYF
>NA|11|TRBJ1-1|once|TRBV27
TGTGCCAGCCGGTTGAACACTGAAGCTTTCTTT
CASRLNTEAFF
>NA|15|TRBJ2-7|NA|TRBV4-1
TGCGCCAGCAGCCAAGATTTAGCGCCGAACTACGAGCAGTACTTC
CASSQDLAPNYEQYF
>TRBD1|16|TRBJ1-2|NA|TRBV7-9
TGTGCCAGCAGCCAACCGGGACAGGGGGCGAGGCGCGGCTACACCTTC
CASSQPGQGARRGYTF
>TRBD2|15|TRBJ2-1|NA|TRBV9
TGTGCCAGCAGCGTAGGGGGGAGGGCCTACAATGAGCAGTTCTTC
CASSVGGRAYNEQFF
>TRBD1|15|TRBJ2-7|NA|TRBV4-3
TGCGCCAGCAGCCAAGCGTCGACAGGGTCCTACGAGCAGTACTTC
CASSQASTGSYEQYF
>NA|16|TRBJ1-3|NA|TRBV6-5
TGTGCCAGCAGTTACTCATCGAGGGCGCGGGGAAACACCATATATTTT
CASSYSSRARGNTIYF
>TRBD2|16|TRBJ2-7|NA|TRBV6-1
TGTGCCAGCAGTGAAACCGGGACTAGCGATACCTACGAGCAGTACTTC
CASSETGTSDTYEQYF
>NA|14|TRBJ1-1|NA|TRBV15
TGTGCCACCAGCAAGAATGACCCCCGTTTGGGAGCTTTCTTT
CATSKNDPRLGAFF